These 19 T cell receptor beta chains originate from one sample sequenced in a study of shared clonotypes between healthy human individuals. Sequencing used immunoSEQ multiplex PCR; TCRdb keeps in-frame clones, though not all of them. The repertoire consists of 2 million to 2.5 million clones, with approximately 96% occurring once and the leading ten covering approximately 0.13%. The sequencing sample was made of naive CD4+ T cells sorted from blood. The subset is: CD45RA+ positively selected. The source of these receptors is a man younger than 30 in good health.

The chain has TRBV7-8 and TRBJ1-6, with D unresolved. CDR3 length equals 15 residues. Trimming removed 4 bases from V and 6 bases from J, with 13 bases in between. Germline-derived CDR1 and CDR2 are SGHVS and FQNEAQ. The CDR3 here is CASSSGLLGNSPLHF. DNA for the CDR3: TGTGCCAGCAGCTCGGGGTTATTGGGTAATTCACCCCTCCACTTT. Based on the CDR3 plus reference TRBV7-8 and TRBJ1-6, the full variable domain is GAGVSQSPRYKVAKRGQDVALRCDPISGHVSLFWYQQALGQGPEFLTYFQNEAQLDKSGLPSDRFFAERPEGSVSTLKIQRTQQEDSAVYLCASSSGLLGNSPLHFGNGTRLTVT.

The rearrangement links TRBV9 to TRBJ2-1, with D uncertain. The CDR3 totals 14 residues. V shed 0 bases and J shed 5 bases, with 9 bases lying between them. Germline values: CDR1 SGDLS, CDR2 YYNGEE. CDR3 nucleotide sequence: TGTGCCAGCAGCGTAGACGGCTCGAACAATGAGCAGTTCTTC. This sequence encodes CASSVDGSNNEQFF.

CDR3 DNA sequence: TGTGCCAGCAGCTCCACCCGAGGGGGGCGTGGCACTGAAGCTTTCTTT. This gives the protein CASSSTRGGRGTEAFF. V and J are TRBV7-9 and TRBJ1-1, with a tentative D call TRBD1 (6 bases). From germline, CDR1 is SEHNR and CDR2 FQNEAQ (reference sequence). CDR3 length: 16 residues. Trimming cost V 4 bases and J 4 bases, with 19 bases left between them.

The chain carries TRBV10-3 and TRBJ1-5, with a weak D call TRBD1 (6 bases). The V end was cut by 3 bases, the J end by 5 bases, with 11 bases between. This CDR3 region has 14 residues. Germline V gene data show CDR1 as ENHRY and CDR2 as SYGVKD. The CDR3 spells CAISDEWGHQPQHF. In DNA, the CDR3 is TGTGCCATCAGTGACGAATGGGGGCATCAGCCCCAGCATTTT.

V and J are TRBV30 and TRBJ1-1, with a tentative D call TRBD1 (6 bases). The CDR3 contains 16 residues. V shed 2 bases and J shed 1 base, with 17 bases lying between them. Germline V gives CDR1 GTSNPN, CDR2 SVGIG (reference sequence). In DNA, the CDR3 is TGTGCCTGGAGTAAAGCGGGGGGGCGCACGAACACTGAAGCTTTCTTT. Protein sequence: CAWSKAGGRTNTEAFF.

The chain combines TRBV6-1 with TRBJ1-1; perhaps TRBD1 as D (6 bases). The CDR3 is 14 amino acids. The germline gives CDR1 MNHNS, CDR2 SASEGT. Trimming cost V 9 bases and J 5 bases, with 19 bases left between them. As DNA, the CDR3 is TGTGCCAGTCTGCGGGGGCAGCAGGGAACTGAAGCTTTCTTT. Translation: CASLRGQQGTEAFF.

The chain employs TRBV7-9 and TRBJ1-6, with 9 bases lining up with TRBD1. Trimming at V came to 7 bases and at J to 7 bases, leaving 5 bases not matched to a gene. The CDR3 totals 14 residues. Per germline, CDR1 SEHNR and CDR2 FQNEAQ (reference sequence). The CDR3: CASKTGGENSPLHF. In DNA form, the CDR3 reads TGTGCCAGCAAAACAGGGGGCGAAAATTCACCCCTCCACTTT.

V and J are TRBV7-8 and TRBJ1-4; D is uncertain. The CDR3 has 15 residues. V lost 5 bases and J lost 7, with 17 bases in between. Germline values: CDR1 SGHVS, CDR2 FQNEAQ. The CDR3 here is CASSPRTRGGEKLFF. CDR3 DNA sequence: TGTGCCAGCAGCCCCCGGACCCGGGGAGGTGAAAAACTGTTTTTT.

This chain joins TRBV2 and TRBJ1-5; 7 positions match TRBD1. The V segment lost 6 bases and the J segment 0 bases; nucleotides outside the gene matches: 5. This CDR3 comprises 15 residues. Germline V gene sequence: CDR1 SNHLY, CDR2 FYNNEI. The CDR3 here is CASRLQGTSNQPQHF. The CDR3 nucleotides are TGTGCCAGCAGGCTACAGGGGACTAGCAATCAGCCCCAGCATTTT.

This sequence joins TRBV2 and TRBJ2-3; D is unresolved. The CDR3 sequence is 16 residues long. Germline V gene sequence: CDR1 SNHLY, CDR2 FYNNEI. V was trimmed by 5 bases and J by 2 bases, leaving 17 bases between them. The CDR3 DNA reads TGTGCCAGCAGTTTACGCAGGACGTTGGTCACAGATACGCAGTATTTT. Protein product: CASSLRRTLVTDTQYF. Full variable domain (remainder filled in from reference TRBV2 and TRBJ2-3): EPEVTQTPSHQVTQMGQEVILRCVPISNHLYFYWYRQILGQKVEFLVSFYNNEISEKSEIFDDQFSVERPDGSNFTLKIRSTKLEDSAMYFCASSLRRTLVTDTQYFGPGTRLTVL.

This clone occurred once. The rearrangement joins TRBV10-3 to TRBJ1-6, with D tentatively TRBD1 (6 bases). The CDR3 contains 13 residues. Trimming removed 2 bases at V and 9 bases at J, with 8 bases between. From germline, CDR1 is ENHRY and CDR2 SYGVKD. The CDR3 loop reads CAISEDRTSPLHF. The CDR3 DNA reads TGTGCCATCAGTGAGGACAGGACTTCACCCCTCCACTTT.

This chain connects TRBV29-1 to TRBJ2-1, with D uncertain. CDR1 is SQVTM and CDR2 is ANQGSEA in the germline V gene. Trimming took 7 bases from V and 0 from J, leaving 13 bases between them. The CDR3 has 14 residues. CDR3 DNA: TGCAGCGCCCCCCGGGTGCCCTCCTACAATGAGCAGTTCTTC. Encoded protein: CSAPRVPSYNEQFF.

The V call is TRBV4-3, the J call TRBJ2-1; 9 bases line up with TRBD2. The CDR3 is 16 amino acids. Germline values: CDR1 LGHNA, CDR2 YSLEER. The J segment lost 7 bases and the V segment lost 5 bases, leaving 12 bases of the junction unmatched. The CDR3 protein is CASSFQREALGNEQFF. In DNA, the CDR3 is TGCGCCAGCAGCTTTCAGCGGGAGGCGTTAGGGAATGAGCAGTTCTTC.

The genes are TRBV7-8 and TRBJ2-5, with 9 bases that match TRBD2. Germline loops: CDR1 SGHVS, CDR2 FQNEAQ. The CDR3 totals 17 residues. The J segment lost 5 bases and the V segment lost 5 bases, leaving 15 bases of the junction unmatched. The CDR3: CASSPRRPSGVAETQYF. The CDR3 DNA is TGTGCCAGCAGCCCTCGTCGTCCTAGCGGGGTAGCTGAGACCCAGTACTTC.

This clone has just one count. The rearrangement joins TRBV6-4 to TRBJ1-6; D may be TRBD1 (6 bases). The V end was cut by 10 bases, the J end by 0 bases, with 10 bases between. Germline values: CDR1 MRHNA, CDR2 SNTAGT. CDR3 size: 14 residues. The CDR3 DNA follows: TGTGCCATCCAGACAGGCTCCTATAATTCACCCCTCCACTTT. Translating it yields CAIQTGSYNSPLHF.

The chain combines TRBV6-6 with TRBJ1-1; D is possibly TRBD1 (5 bases). The germline V and J ends were trimmed by 2 bases and 6 bases, with 13 bases remaining between them. The CDR3 runs to 14 residues. From germline, CDR1 is MNHNY and CDR2 SVGAGI (reference sequence). The DNA of the CDR3 is TGTGCCAGCAGTTACGATGGGGCTGGGGCTGAAGCTTTCTTT. Protein product: CASSYDGAGAEAFF.

The V gene is TRBV9, the J gene TRBJ1-4; D not certain. This CDR3 comprises 12 residues. The ends were cut back, 4 bases at V and 11 bases at J, with 12 bases in the middle. Germline loops: CDR1 SGDLS, CDR2 YYNGEE. CDR3 sequence reads: CASSTTGRKLFF. The CDR3 nucleotides are TGTGCCAGCAGCACAACTGGGAGGAAACTGTTTTTT.

This clone has a single count. The chain employs TRBV30 and TRBJ1-4; TRBD1 matches at 7 bases. Germline V gene lookup returns CDR1 GTSNPN and CDR2 SVGIG (reference sequence). With V trimmed by 1 base and J by 1 base, 3 bases remained unmatched. The CDR3 runs to 15 residues. The CDR3 sequence: CAWSDDRETNEKLFF. Here the CDR3 DNA reads TGTGCCTGGAGTGACGACAGGGAAACTAATGAAAAACTGTTTTTT.

The gene calls are TRBV5-1 and TRBJ2-5; 11 bases map to TRBD1. The DNA matches TRBJ2-7 better at its end, which makes the J call doubtful. There are 15 residues in the CDR3. Per the germline V gene, CDR1 is SGHRS and CDR2 is YFSETQ. As DNA, the CDR3 is TGCGCCAGCAGCCCGGAGGGGACAGGGGGCTACGAGCAGTACTTC. Translated, it gives CASSPEGTGGYEQYF.